The 30 T cell receptor beta chains below come from one sample, sequenced in a study of control samples from healthy donors and cancer patients. Sequenced by immunoSEQ multiplex PCR; TCRdb stores in-frame clones only, minus some. In the table there are 130,000 or so clones, roughly 94% of which are singletons. The source material was PBMCs. The receptors here all came from a man in his 60s with colorectal cancer.

The chain has TRBV5-5 and TRBJ2-7; tentatively, D is TRBD2 (5 bases). Per the germline V gene, CDR1 is SGHKS and CDR2 is YYEKEE (reference sequence). The CDR3 has 14 residues. V was pared by 2 bases and J by 3 bases, with 12 bases between. The CDR3 loop is CASSLTLEGYEQYF. The CDR3, as DNA: TGTGCCAGCAGCTTAACCCTAGAGGGCTACGAGCAGTACTTC.

V and J are TRBV12-3 or TRBV12-4 and TRBJ1-1; D remains ambiguous. V dropped 2 bases and J dropped 0 bases, with 4 bases sitting between them. CDR3 length equals 13 residues. CDR3: CASSLRLNTEAFF. The CDR3 nucleotides are TGTGCCAGCAGTTTACGATTGAACACTGAAGCTTTCTTT.

This clone has just a few counts. This sequence joins TRBV9 and TRBJ2-5, with 7 bases matching TRBD1. Germline V gives CDR1 SGDLS, CDR2 YYNGEE. The CDR3 contains 14 residues. Unmatched junction bases numbered 8, after V lost 4 bases and J lost 5 bases. In DNA form, the CDR3 reads TGTGCCAGCAGCTCACAGGGGATCGCTGAGACCCAGTACTTC. Its protein product is CASSSQGIAETQYF.

This chain joins TRBV2 and TRBJ2-2; no reliable D call. The V gene's germline CDR1 is SNHLY and CDR2 FYNNEI. This CDR3 has 14 amino acids. Trimming removed 3 bases at V and 7 bases at J, with 12 bases between. CDR3 sequence reads: CASSDWVDDGELFF. CDR3 nucleotide sequence: TGTGCCAGCAGTGATTGGGTCGATGACGGGGAGCTGTTTTTT.

The rearrangement links TRBV7-2 to TRBJ2-2; the match to TRBD2 covers 10 bases. The junction had 6 bases not matched to a gene; V was cut back by 3 bases and J by 2 bases. This CDR3 has 17 residues. In germline, CDR1 is SGHTA, CDR2 FQGNSA. The CDR3 region is CASSFRAGGQNTGELFF. CDR3 nucleotide sequence: TGTGCCAGCAGCTTCCGAGCGGGGGGGCAAAACACCGGGGAGCTGTTTTTT.

The chain is built from TRBV2 and TRBJ2-5; D unresolved. Trimming took off 3 bases at V and 0 bases at J, with 5 bases between the two ends. This CDR3 spans 13 amino acids. Germline lookup yields CDR1 SNHLY and CDR2 FYNNEI. The CDR3 DNA sequence: TGTGCCAGCAGTGAGTGGGACCAAGAGACCCAGTACTTC. This translates into CASSEWDQETQYF.

This sequence joins TRBV5-1 and TRBJ2-2; weak D call: TRBD1 (6 bases). V lost 2 bases to trimming and J lost 5 bases, with 13 bases between them. The CDR3 is 15 residues long. Looked up from germline, CDR1 is SGHRS and CDR2 is YFSETQ. The CDR3 coding sequence is TGCGCCAGCAGCTTAAGGACAGACAGTACCGGGGAGCTGTTTTTT. Translated, it gives CASSLRTDSTGELFF.

The chain uses TRBV18 and TRBJ1-6; 11 nucleotides align to TRBD1. V lost 4 bases and J lost 9; bases outside the gene matches: 8. Germline-derived CDR1 and CDR2 are KGHSH and LQKENI. There are 16 residues in the CDR3. This chain's CDR3 is CASSLGQGANGSPLHF. The CDR3 DNA follows: TGTGCCAGCTCACTTGGACAGGGGGCTAACGGTTCACCCCTCCACTTT.

The chain links TRBV19 to TRBJ2-3; D remains ambiguous. The CDR3 contains 13 residues. Trimming cost V 2 bases and J 2 bases, with 5 bases left between them. CDR1 is LNHDA, CDR2 SQIVND, per germline (reference sequence). CDR3 DNA sequence: TGTGCCAGTAGTATACAGGTCACAGATACGCAGTATTTT. This translates into CASSIQVTDTQYF.

The gene calls are TRBV27 and TRBJ1-5; no reliable D call. The CDR3 extends over 15 amino acids. The V end was cut by 5 bases, the J end by 0 bases, with 11 bases between. The germline CDR1 and CDR2 sequences are MNHEY and SMNVEV (reference sequence). CDR3 protein: CASSPGWGSNQPQHF. CDR3 nucleotide sequence: TGTGCCAGCAGTCCAGGATGGGGTAGCAATCAGCCCCAGCATTTT.

The chain carries TRBV24-1 and TRBJ1-5; 7 bases agree with TRBD1. The CDR3 sequence is 13 residues long. V lost 5 bases, J lost 4 bases, and 1 base stayed unmatched. Germline assignment: CDR1 KGHDR and CDR2 SFDVKD. The DNA of the CDR3 is TGTGCCACCAGTGGACAGGGAAATCAGCCCCAGCATTTT. Translating gives CATSGQGNQPQHF.

The J gene is TRBJ2-1, the V gene TRBV27, with D unclear. This CDR3 is built from 11 residues. Trimming removed 4 bases at V and 6 bases at J, with 4 bases between. Germline values: CDR1 MNHEY, CDR2 SMNVEV (reference sequence). The CDR3 nucleotides are TGTGCCAGCAGTTCCGGCAATGAGCAGTTCTTC. Translation gives CASSSGNEQFF.

This clone occurred once. The V gene is TRBV6-5, the J gene TRBJ2-5, with D possibly TRBD1 on 6 matching bases. Germline V gene sequence: CDR1 MNHEY, CDR2 SVGAGI. The CDR3 is 13 residues long. V was cut by 8 bases and J by 3 bases, with 13 bases left in between. This CDR3 reads CASAGTYEETQYF. CDR3 coding DNA: TGTGCCAGCGCCGGGACATACGAAGAGACCCAGTACTTC.

J is TRBJ1-5 and V is TRBV30; no definite D call. Trimming removed 1 base from V and 2 bases from J, with 12 bases in between. The CDR3 covers 15 residues. Germline CDR1 GTSNPN, CDR2 SVGIG (reference sequence). The CDR3 reads CAWSGSTAGNQPQHF. The CDR3 DNA sequence: TGTGCCTGGAGTGGGAGCACCGCGGGCAATCAGCCCCAGCATTTT.

The chain carries TRBV6-5 and TRBJ2-7; D may be TRBD1 or TRBD2 (6 bases each). Germline CDR1 reads MNHEY; CDR2 reads SVGAGI. The CDR3 runs to 15 residues. Trimming took 5 bases from V and 6 from J, leaving 20 bases between them. CDR3 nucleotide sequence: TGTGCCAGCAGTCCCACGGAGGGGGATTGGGGCGAGCAGTACTTC. It is translated as CASSPTEGDWGEQYF.

The chain has TRBV4-1 and TRBJ2-2; 9 bases map to TRBD1. CDR1 MGHRA and CDR2 YSYEKL come from the germline V gene. Germline trimming cut 6 bases from V and 1 base from J; bases unmatched to any gene: 6. The CDR3 is 16 amino acids. The CDR3 DNA sequence: TGCGCCAGCAGGCACGGGACAGGGCTGAACACCGGGGAGCTGTTTTTT. Its translation: CASRHGTGLNTGELFF.

The chain joins TRBV24-1 to TRBJ1-5; 7 bases align to TRBD1. CDR1 and CDR2 (germline): KGHDR, SFDVKD. CDR3 size: 14 residues. Germline trimming cut 3 bases from V and 4 bases from J; bases unmatched to any gene: 2. The CDR3 region is CATSDGTANQPQHF. CDR3 sequence (DNA): TGTGCCACCAGTGATGGGACAGCTAATCAGCCCCAGCATTTT.

The chain uses TRBV5-1 and TRBJ1-6; D unresolved. CDR1 and CDR2 (germline): SGHRS, YFSETQ. V lost 0 bases, J lost 3 bases, and 10 bases lay in between. The length of the CDR3 is 16 residues. Here the CDR3 reads CASSLGIRYYNSPLHF. The CDR3 coding sequence is TGCGCCAGCAGCTTGGGGATTCGGTACTATAATTCACCCCTCCACTTT. The full variable domain, with the rest looked up from reference TRBV5-1 and TRBJ1-6, is KAGVTQTPRYLIKTRGQQVTLSCSPISGHRSVSWYQQTPGQGLQFLFEYFSETQRNKGNFPGRFSGRQFSNSRSEMNVSTLELGDSALYLCASSLGIRYYNSPLHFGNGTRLTVT.

The V gene is TRBV28, the J gene TRBJ2-6, with TRBD2 as a possible D gene (5 bases). The CDR3 loop spans 16 amino acids. Germline V lookup: CDR1 MDHEN, CDR2 SYDVKM. Trimming pared 5 bases from V and 1 base from J, leaving 12 bases between. DNA for the CDR3: TGTGCCAGCAGTATCCCCACGGGATCTGGGGCCAACGTCCTGACTTTC. It is translated as CASSIPTGSGANVLTF.

The chain links TRBV6-5 to TRBJ1-2; 7 bases align to TRBD1. The CDR3 runs to 13 residues. CDR1 is MNHEY, CDR2 SVGAGI, per germline. V dropped 10 bases and J dropped 1; count of bases not matched to a gene: 6. The CDR3 DNA is TGTGCCATCCGGGACAGTATTAACTATGGCTACACCTTC. Translated, it gives CAIRDSINYGYTF.

J is TRBJ2-1 and V is TRBV3-1 (or the pseudogene TRBV3-2), with 9 bases that match TRBD2. Germline CDR1 LGHDT, CDR2 YNNKEL (reference sequence). The CDR3 runs 16 residues. V gave up 1 base and J gave up 9 bases; unmatched junction bases: 10. CDR3 sequence: CASSQGGRGGRGEQFF. In DNA, the CDR3 is TGTGCCAGCAGCCAAGGCGGGCGGGGGGGCCGCGGTGAGCAGTTCTTC.

V usage is TRBV19 and J usage is TRBJ1-3; 8 bases match TRBD1. The germline V gene encodes CDR1 LNHDA and CDR2 SQIVND (reference sequence). The CDR3 runs 17 residues. V lost 3 bases and J lost 0; bases outside the gene matches: 7. CDR3 DNA: TGTGCCAGTAGTATGAGGGGACAGGTGTACTCTGGAAACACCATATATTTT. Translating it yields CASSMRGQVYSGNTIYF.

The chain combines TRBV19 with TRBJ1-2, with 10 bases matching TRBD1. The CDR3 length is 15 residues. CDR1 LNHDA and CDR2 SQIVND come from the germline V gene (reference sequence). The V and J ends lost 10 bases and 7 bases, in that order; junction bases with no gene match: 15. The CDR3 DNA follows: TGTGCCACCCACCAGGGCCCCGGGACAGGGGCTGGCTACACCTTC. As protein: CATHQGPGTGAGYTF.

The chain is built from TRBV5-4 and TRBJ1-6; tentatively, D is TRBD1 (5 bases). CDR1 and CDR2 (germline): SGHNT, YYREEE (reference sequence). This CDR3 contains 14 residues. The V end lost 0 bases, the J end lost 7 bases, and 8 bases lay between the germline ends. CDR3 DNA sequence: TGTGCCAGCAGCTTGGAGGCAGGGAATTCACCCCTCCACTTT. Protein product: CASSLEAGNSPLHF.

The chain combines TRBV5-4 with TRBJ2-7; D may match TRBD1 or TRBD2 (5 bases each). The CDR3 is made up of 15 amino acids. Trimming shortened V by 1 base and J by 3 bases, and 14 bases separated the two germline ends. In germline, CDR1 is SGHNT, CDR2 YYREEE (reference sequence). The CDR3 protein is CASSLYQGDFYEQYF. The CDR3 DNA is TGTGCCAGCAGCTTGTATCAGGGAGACTTCTACGAGCAGTACTTC.

This clone has a single count. The V gene is TRBV5-1, the J gene TRBJ2-7; D remains unclear. This CDR3 has 11 amino acids. Germline V gene data show CDR1 as SGHRS and CDR2 as YFSETQ. Trimming shortened V by 2 bases and J by 4 bases, and 4 bases separated the two germline ends. The CDR3 spells CASSFAYEQYF. The DNA for the CDR3 is TGCGCCAGCAGCTTCGCGTACGAGCAGTACTTC. The variable domain in full, with the rest retrieved from reference TRBV5-1 and TRBJ2-7, is KAGVTQTPRYLIKTRGQQVTLSCSPISGHRSVSWYQQTPGQGLQFLFEYFSETQRNKGNFPGRFSGRQFSNSRSEMNVSTLELGDSALYLCASSFAYEQYFGPGTRLTVT.

J is TRBJ1-2 and V is TRBV18; D remains unclear. Germline CDR1 is KGHSH and CDR2 is LQKENI. The CDR3 totals 15 residues. Trimming shortened V by 2 bases and J by 4 bases, and 14 bases separated the two germline ends. The CDR3 nucleotides read TGTGCCAGCTCACCAGGCCAGGTCCTTTTCTATGGCTACACCTTC. This encodes CASSPGQVLFYGYTF.

V and J are TRBV7-8 and TRBJ1-2; D is unresolved. V was trimmed by 1 base and J by 2 bases, leaving 8 bases between them. The CDR3 length is 14 residues. Germline values: CDR1 SGHVS, CDR2 FQNEAQ. In nucleotides, the CDR3 is TGTGCCAGCAGCTTAGACCACGGGAACTATGGCTACACCTTC. It encodes CASSLDHGNYGYTF.

The chain links TRBV19 to TRBJ2-5; TRBD1 agrees at 8 bases. This CDR3 contains 14 residues. The V and J ends lost 4 bases and 3 bases, in that order; junction bases with no gene match: 4. Germline V gene lookup returns CDR1 LNHDA and CDR2 SQIVND (reference sequence). The CDR3 DNA follows: TGTGCCAGTAGTAGCGGGACAGGCGAAGAGACCCAGTACTTC. Translation: CASSSGTGEETQYF.

The chain has TRBV6-5 and TRBJ1-3, with D possibly TRBD1 on 5 matching bases. In germline, CDR1 is MNHEY, CDR2 SVGAGI. The length of the CDR3 is 16 residues. V dropped 4 bases and J dropped 0 bases, with 13 bases sitting between them. CDR3 sequence reads: CASSFQGGDSGNTIYF. The CDR3 coding sequence is TGTGCCAGCAGTTTTCAGGGAGGGGACTCTGGAAACACCATATATTTT.